This T cell receptor beta chain emerged from a study of CD8 T cells in Susac syndrome. TCR beta from blood CD8+ and CD4+ T cells was sequenced. Negative isolation yielded the CD8+ and CD4+ T cells, while FACS enriched the TEMRA cells. V shed 5 bases and J 3 bases; nucleotides not matched to a gene: 6. CDR1 and CDR2 from the germline V gene are SEHNR and FQNEAQ (reference sequence). There are 14 residues in the CDR3. Random-hexamer reverse transcription was applied to about 0.5 to 1 ug RNA. Amplification of TCR beta CDR3 by immunoSEQ multiplex PCR spanned 54 Vbeta and 13 Jbeta. TCRdb reprocessed the immunoSEQ multiplex PCR reads via MiXCR and lists one record per CDR3 protein. Of some 100,000 distinct CDR3 sequences listed, around 94% were seen once; the top ten hold about 0.087%.

Sample: CD4+ T cells from PBMCs. This chain connects TRBV7-9 to TRBJ2-7; TRBD1 matches 8 bases. The sequence was obtained from a human donor with multiple sclerosis. The CDR3 reads CASSPTGTGYEQYF. The DNA of the CDR3 is TGTGCCAGCAGCCCCACCGGGACAGGCTACGAGCAGTACTTC.